This T cell receptor (beta chain) was sequenced in a study of blood T cell repertoires in COVID-19. Across the study: Acute and convalescent COVID-19 specimens originated in the United States, Italy and Spain. Nucleic acid was either cDNA or gDNA, and it came from T cells, B-cell-depleted T cells, or PBMCs.

V dropped 6 bases and J dropped 0 bases, with 13 bases sitting between them. This CDR3 has 15 amino acids. Germline V gene data show CDR1 as LGHNT and CDR2 as FRNRAP. Original processing notes: Nucleated cell counts were estimated from reference gene primer amplification. Here immunoSEQ multiplex PCR was the method, and the copy in TCRdb shows in-frame clones only, minus some. That table gives V, J and clone size, and the DNA gave D and trimming. Of about 35,000 clones listed, less than 95% were seen once; the top ten hold roughly 19%. The receptor's source is an older man with acute or convalescent COVID-19. The sequenced material came from peripheral blood. The genes are TRBV12-5 and TRBJ2-3, with TRBD2 as a possible D gene (5 bases). The CDR3 protein is CASGIRTFSTDTQYF. The DNA of the CDR3 is TGTGCTAGTGGCATCAGGACTTTTAGCACAGATACGCAGTATTTT.